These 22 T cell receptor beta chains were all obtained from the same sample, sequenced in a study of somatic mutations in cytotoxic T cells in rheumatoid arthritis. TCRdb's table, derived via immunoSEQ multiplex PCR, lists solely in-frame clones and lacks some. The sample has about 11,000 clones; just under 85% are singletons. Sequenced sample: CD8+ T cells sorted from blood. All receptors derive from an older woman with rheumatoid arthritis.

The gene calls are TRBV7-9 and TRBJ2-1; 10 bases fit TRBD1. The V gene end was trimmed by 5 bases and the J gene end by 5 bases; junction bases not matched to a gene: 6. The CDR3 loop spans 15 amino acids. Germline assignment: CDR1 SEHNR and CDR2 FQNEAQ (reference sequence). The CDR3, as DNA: TGTGCCAGCAGCCGGACCGGGACAGGGGACAATGAGCAGTTCTTC. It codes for CASSRTGTGDNEQFF.

The CDR3 sequence: CASRSSGTGVSYNEQFF. In DNA form, the CDR3 reads TGTGCCAGCAGGTCCTCCGGGACAGGGGTCTCCTACAATGAGCAGTTCTTC. The chain employs TRBV28 and TRBJ2-1, with TRBD1 matching over 10 bases. This CDR3 has 17 amino acids. The germline gives CDR1 MDHEN, CDR2 SYDVKM. J lost 0 bases, V lost 6 bases, and 8 bases had no gene match.

The CDR3 loop is CASSLDGGLNSPLHF. CDR3 nucleotides: TGCGCCAGCAGCTTGGATGGGGGCCTTAATTCACCCCTCCACTTT. The chain recombines TRBV5-1 with TRBJ1-6, with D tentatively TRBD1 (6 bases). Trimming stripped 0 bases from V and 6 bases from J, with 10 bases between. The CDR3 length is 15 residues. Per the germline V gene, CDR1 is SGHRS and CDR2 is YFSETQ.

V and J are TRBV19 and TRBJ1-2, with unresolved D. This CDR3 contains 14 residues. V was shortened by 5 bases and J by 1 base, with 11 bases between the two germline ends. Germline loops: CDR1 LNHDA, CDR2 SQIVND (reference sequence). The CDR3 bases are TGTGCCAGTAGTTGGGCAGGACTTAACTATGGCTACACCTTC. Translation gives CASSWAGLNYGYTF.

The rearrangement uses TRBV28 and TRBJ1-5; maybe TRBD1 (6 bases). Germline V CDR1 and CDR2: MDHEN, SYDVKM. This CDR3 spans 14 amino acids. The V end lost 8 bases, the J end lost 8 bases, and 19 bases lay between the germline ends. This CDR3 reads CASLQGLKREPQHF. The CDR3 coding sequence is TGTGCCAGCCTCCAGGGGCTCAAAAGGGAGCCCCAGCATTTT.

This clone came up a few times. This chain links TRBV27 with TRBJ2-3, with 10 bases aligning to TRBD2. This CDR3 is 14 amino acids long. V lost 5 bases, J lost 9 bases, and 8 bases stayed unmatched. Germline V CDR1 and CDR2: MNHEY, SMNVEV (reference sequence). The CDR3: CASSPRTSGETQYF. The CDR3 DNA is TGTGCCAGCAGTCCCCGGACTAGCGGAGAGACGCAGTATTTT.

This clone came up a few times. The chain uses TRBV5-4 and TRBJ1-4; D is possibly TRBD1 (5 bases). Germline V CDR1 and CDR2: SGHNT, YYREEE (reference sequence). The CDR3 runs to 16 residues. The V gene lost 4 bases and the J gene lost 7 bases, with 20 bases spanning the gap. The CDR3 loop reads CASSQEKGLGFEKLFF. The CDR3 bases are TGTGCCAGCAGCCAAGAGAAGGGACTGGGATTTGAAAAACTGTTTTTT. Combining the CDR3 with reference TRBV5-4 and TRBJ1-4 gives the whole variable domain ETGVTQSPTHLIKTRGQQVTLRCSSQSGHNTVSWYQQALGQGPQFIFQYYREEENGRGNFPPRFSGLQFPNYSSELNVNALELDDSALYLCASSQEKGLGFEKLFFGSGTQLSVL.

CDR3 DNA sequence: TGTGCCAGCAGCTCCCCAGGGTCTGAGACCCAGTACTTC. Its translation is CASSSPGSETQYF. The rearrangement uses TRBV13 and TRBJ2-5, with D tentatively TRBD1 (5 bases). V was clipped by 4 bases and J by 5 bases, with 11 bases between them. This CDR3 region has 13 residues. The germline V gene encodes CDR1 PRHDT and CDR2 FYEKMQ (reference sequence). The full variable domain, in which reference TRBV13 and TRBJ2-5 provide the parts outside the CDR3, is AAGVIQSPRHLIKEKRETATLKCYPIPRHDTVYWYQQGPGQDPQFLISFYEKMQSDKGSIPDRFSAQQFSDYHSELNMSSLELGDSALYFCASSSPGSETQYFGPGTRLLVL.

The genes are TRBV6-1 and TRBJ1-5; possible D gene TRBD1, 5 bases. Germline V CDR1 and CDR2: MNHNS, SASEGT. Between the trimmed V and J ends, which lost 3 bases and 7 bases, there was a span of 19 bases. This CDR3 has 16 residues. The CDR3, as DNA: TGTGCCAGCAGTGAGGGCTGGGGGGTTTTACTCCAGCCCCAGCATTTT. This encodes CASSEGWGVLLQPQHF.

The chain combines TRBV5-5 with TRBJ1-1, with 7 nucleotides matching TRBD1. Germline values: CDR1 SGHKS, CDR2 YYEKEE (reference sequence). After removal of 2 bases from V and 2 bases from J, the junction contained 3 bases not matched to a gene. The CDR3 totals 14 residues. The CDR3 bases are TGTGCCAGCAGCTTCCCAGGGGGAAACACTGAAGCTTTCTTT. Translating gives CASSFPGGNTEAFF.

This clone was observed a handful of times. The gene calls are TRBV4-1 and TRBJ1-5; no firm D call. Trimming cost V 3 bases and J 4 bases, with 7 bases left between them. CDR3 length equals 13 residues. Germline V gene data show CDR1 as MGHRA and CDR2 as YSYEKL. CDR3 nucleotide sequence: TGCGCCAGCAGCCAGGAGGAAAATCAGCCCCAGCATTTT. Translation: CASSQEENQPQHF.

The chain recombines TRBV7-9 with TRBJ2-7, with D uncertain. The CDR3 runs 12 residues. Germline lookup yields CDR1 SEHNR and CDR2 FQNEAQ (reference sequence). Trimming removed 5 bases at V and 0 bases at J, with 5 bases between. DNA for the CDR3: TGTGCCAGCAGCCCACACTCCTACGAGCAGTACTTC. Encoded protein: CASSPHSYEQYF.

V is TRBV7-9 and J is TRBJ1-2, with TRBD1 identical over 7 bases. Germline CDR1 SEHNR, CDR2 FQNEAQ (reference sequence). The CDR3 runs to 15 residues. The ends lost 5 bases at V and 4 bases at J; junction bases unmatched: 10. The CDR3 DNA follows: TGTGCCAGCAGCGCCCCTGAGGGGGCTTTCTATGGCTACACCTTC. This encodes CASSAPEGAFYGYTF.

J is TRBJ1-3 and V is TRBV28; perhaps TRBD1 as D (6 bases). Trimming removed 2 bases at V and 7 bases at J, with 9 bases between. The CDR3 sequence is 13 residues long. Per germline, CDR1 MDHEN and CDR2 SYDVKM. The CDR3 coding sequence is TGTGCCAGCAGTTTACTTCAGGGGAACACCATATATTTT. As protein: CASSLLQGNTIYF.

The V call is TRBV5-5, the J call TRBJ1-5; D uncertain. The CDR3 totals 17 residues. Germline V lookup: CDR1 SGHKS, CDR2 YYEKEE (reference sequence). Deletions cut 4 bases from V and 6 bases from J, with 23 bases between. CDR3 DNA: TGTGCCAGCAGCCCCCGGTCCCGGGAGGAGAGGAGTCAGCCCCAGCATTTT. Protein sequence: CASSPRSREERSQPQHF. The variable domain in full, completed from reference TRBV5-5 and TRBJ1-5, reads DAGVTQSPTHLIKTRGQQVTLRCSPISGHKSVSWYQQVLGQGPQFIFQYYEKEERGRGNFPDRFSARQFPNYSSELNVNALLLGDSALYLCASSPRSREERSQPQHFGDGTRLSIL.

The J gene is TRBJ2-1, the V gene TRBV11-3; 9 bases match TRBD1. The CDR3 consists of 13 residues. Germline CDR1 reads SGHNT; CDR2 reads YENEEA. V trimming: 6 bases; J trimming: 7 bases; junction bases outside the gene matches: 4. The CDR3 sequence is CASRDRGGNEQFF. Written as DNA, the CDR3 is TGTGCCAGCAGGGACAGGGGTGGGAATGAGCAGTTCTTC.

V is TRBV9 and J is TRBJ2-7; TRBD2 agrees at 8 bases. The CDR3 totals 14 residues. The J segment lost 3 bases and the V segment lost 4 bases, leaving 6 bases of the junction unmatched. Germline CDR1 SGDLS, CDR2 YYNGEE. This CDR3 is CASSPGRAIYEQYF. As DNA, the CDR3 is TGTGCCAGCAGCCCCGGGAGGGCCATCTACGAGCAGTACTTC.

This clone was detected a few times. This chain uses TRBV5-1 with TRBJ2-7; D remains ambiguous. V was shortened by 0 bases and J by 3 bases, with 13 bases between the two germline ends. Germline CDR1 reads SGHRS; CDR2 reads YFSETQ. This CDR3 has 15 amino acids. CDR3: CASSLELVAYYEQYF. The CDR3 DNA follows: TGCGCCAGCAGCTTGGAATTAGTAGCTTACTACGAGCAGTACTTC.

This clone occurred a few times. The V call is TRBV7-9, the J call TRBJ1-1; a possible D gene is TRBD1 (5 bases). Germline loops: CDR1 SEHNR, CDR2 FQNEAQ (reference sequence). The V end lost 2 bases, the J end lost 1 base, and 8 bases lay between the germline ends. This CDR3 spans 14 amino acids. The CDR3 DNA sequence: TGTGCCAGCAGCTTACAGGGCCCGAACACTGAAGCTTTCTTT. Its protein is CASSLQGPNTEAFF.

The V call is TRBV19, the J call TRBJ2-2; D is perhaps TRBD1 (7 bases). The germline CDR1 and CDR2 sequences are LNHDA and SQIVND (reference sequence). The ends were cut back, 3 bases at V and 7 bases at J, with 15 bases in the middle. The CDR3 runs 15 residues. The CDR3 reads CASSIAGGGSGELFF. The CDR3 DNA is TGTGCCAGTAGTATCGCAGGGGGAGGTAGCGGGGAGCTGTTTTTT.

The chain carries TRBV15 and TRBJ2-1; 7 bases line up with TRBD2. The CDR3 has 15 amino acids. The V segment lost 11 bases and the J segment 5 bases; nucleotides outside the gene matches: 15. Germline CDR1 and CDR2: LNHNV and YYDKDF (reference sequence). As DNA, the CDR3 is TGTGCCCCCCTCGGGGCTAGCGGATGCGACAATGAGCAGTTCTTC. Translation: CAPLGASGCDNEQFF.

This chain's CDR3 is CASSLPAGGGETQYF. The CDR3 region has the DNA TGTGCCAGCAGCTTACCAGCGGGAGGGGGAGAGACCCAGTACTTC. The rearrangement uses TRBV7-9 and TRBJ2-5; 10 nucleotides agree with TRBD2. CDR3 size: 15 residues. With V trimmed by 2 bases and J by 4 bases, 4 bases remained unmatched. Germline V gives CDR1 SEHNR, CDR2 FQNEAQ (reference sequence). Full variable domain (rest looked up from reference TRBV7-9 and TRBJ2-5): DTGVSQNPRHKITKRGQNVTFRCDPISEHNRLYWYRQTLGQGPEFLTYFQNEAQLEKSRLLSDRFSAERPKGSFSTLEIQRTEQGDSAMYLCASSLPAGGGETQYFGPGTRLLVL.